The 19 T cell receptor beta chains reported below all come from one sample, sequenced in a study of cytotoxic CD8 clonotypes in ibrutinib-treated CLL. The protocol was immunoSEQ multiplex PCR, while the TCRdb copy is restricted to in-frame clones and leaves out a portion. The data show about 39,000 clones, 65% to 70% seen once. The source material was PBMCs, sampled at disease progression, from a patient treated with ibrutinib. These receptor sequences come from a human donor with chronic lymphocytic leukemia.

V and J are TRBV12-5 and TRBJ2-5, with D maybe TRBD2 (6 bases). In germline, CDR1 is LGHNT, CDR2 FRNRAP. The CDR3 is 13 residues long. Trimming took off 5 bases at V and 3 bases at J, with 10 bases between the two ends. The CDR3 DNA reads TGTGCTAGTGGTGGCTGGGGGGAAGAGACCCAGTACTTC. Translation gives CASGGWGEETQYF.

Points on this clone: A read error may produce the germline difference seen at one junction end. This rearrangement joins TRBV7-7 to TRBJ2-5; the D gene is possibly TRBD2 (6 bases). CDR1 is SSHAT and CDR2 is FNYEAQ in the germline V gene (reference sequence). CDR3 length equals 14 residues. The CDR3 region has the DNA TGTGCTAGCAGCACCCGGGAGTACCAAGAGACCCAGTACTTC. As protein: CASSTREYQETQYF. The full variable domain, with the rest looked up from reference TRBV7-7 and TRBJ2-5, is GAGVSQSPRYKVTKRGQDVTLRCDPISSHATLYWYQQALGQGPEFLTYFNYEAQPDKSGLPSDRFSAERPEGSISTLTIQRTEQRDSAMYRCASSTREYQETQYFGPGTRLLVL.

The CDR3 loop reads CASRRGRLGEQYF. CDR3 nucleotides: TGTGCCAGCAGGAGAGGACGTCTCGGTGAGCAGTACTTC. The chain carries TRBV6-5 and TRBJ2-7; D unresolved. Trimming took 6 bases from V and 7 from J, leaving 16 bases between them. The CDR3 totals 13 residues. Germline lookup yields CDR1 MNHEY and CDR2 SVGAGI.

The rearrangement joins TRBV7-2 to TRBJ2-7; D uncertain. Between the trimmed V and J ends, which lost 0 bases and 3 bases, there was a span of 15 bases. Germline V lookup: CDR1 SGHTA, CDR2 FQGNSA. The CDR3 loop spans 16 amino acids. In DNA form, the CDR3 reads TGTGCCAGCAGCTTAGCGTCGGCAGGCTATAGCTACGAGCAGTACTTC. Translating it yields CASSLASAGYSYEQYF.

V is TRBV10-2 and J is TRBJ2-2; D could derive from TRBD1 or TRBD2 (6 bases each). The germline CDR1 and CDR2 sequences are WSHSY and SAAADI. The germline V and J ends were trimmed by 5 bases and 5 bases, with 15 bases remaining between them. This CDR3 contains 15 residues. CDR3 nucleotides: TGCGCCAGCAGTCTTGGAGGGGGTGGGACCGGGGAGCTGTTTTTT. Translating gives CASSLGGGGTGELFF.

The chain recombines TRBV19 with TRBJ2-7, with TRBD1 matching over 10 bases. The junction had 6 bases not matched to a gene; V was cut back by 10 bases and J by 3 bases. CDR1 LNHDA and CDR2 SQIVND come from the germline V gene (reference sequence). This CDR3 spans 13 amino acids. In nucleotides, the CDR3 is TGTGCCACCGGACAGGGGGAGAGCTACGAGCAGTACTTC. It codes for CATGQGESYEQYF. Looking up the rest from reference TRBV19 and TRBJ2-7 gives the full variable domain: DGGITQSPKYLFRKEGQNVTLSCEQNLNHDAMYWYRQDPGQGLRLIYYSQIVNDFQKGDIAEGYSVSREKKESFPLTVTSAQKNPTAFYLCATGQGESYEQYFGPGTRLTVT.

The chain links TRBV6-1 to TRBJ1-3; a possible D gene is TRBD1 (6 bases). CDR3 length: 17 residues. The V gene lost 2 bases and the J gene lost 0 bases, with 14 bases spanning the gap. Germline V gene lookup returns CDR1 MNHNS and CDR2 SASEGT. CDR3 coding DNA: TGTGCCAGCAGTGAAATGGTAGGGGGGTACTCTGGAAACACCATATATTTT. It codes for CASSEMVGGYSGNTIYF.

This clone has only one observation. The chain links TRBV4-3 to TRBJ1-2, with unresolved D. V lost 1 base to trimming and J lost 4 bases, with 13 bases between them. The CDR3 has 15 residues. Looked up from germline, CDR1 is LGHNA and CDR2 is YSLEER. CDR3 region: CASSQVAGYGYGYTF. The CDR3 coding sequence is TGCGCCAGCAGCCAAGTAGCCGGGTACGGCTATGGCTACACCTTC.

The chain employs TRBV18 and TRBJ1-5; unclear D gene. There are 15 residues in the CDR3. Trimming removed 2 bases at V and 5 bases at J, with 13 bases between. Germline V CDR1 and CDR2: KGHSH, LQKENI. This CDR3 is CASSPNSATHQPQHF. The CDR3 nucleotides read TGTGCCAGCTCACCAAATTCGGCAACCCATCAGCCCCAGCATTTT. The variable domain in full, completed from reference TRBV18 and TRBJ1-5, reads NAGVMQNPRHLVRRRGQEARLRCSPMKGHSHVYWYRQLPEEGLKFMVYLQKENIIDESGMPKERFSAEFPKEGPSILRIQQVVRGDSAAYFCASSPNSATHQPQHFGDGTRLSIL.

The V call is TRBV30, the J call TRBJ1-3, with D unclear. V gave up 4 bases and J gave up 6 bases, with 16 bases separating them. Germline V gene lookup returns CDR1 GTSNPN and CDR2 SVGIG (reference sequence). The CDR3 consists of 14 residues. CDR3 DNA sequence: TGTGCCTGGAATCCCTCGGGCAGACAAAACACCATATATTTT. Amino acid sequence: CAWNPSGRQNTIYF.

The CDR3 region has the DNA TGTGCCAGCAGCCCTGTTTTGTGGGACACCGGGGAGCTGTTTTTT. Translating gives CASSPVLWDTGELFF. The genes are TRBV7-8 and TRBJ2-2; D is ambiguous. The germline V gene encodes CDR1 SGHVS and CDR2 FQNEAQ. The germline V and J ends were trimmed by 5 bases and 3 bases, with 13 bases remaining between them. This CDR3 spans 15 amino acids.

The chain uses TRBV27 and TRBJ1-2; D is ambiguous. V lost 6 bases and J 2 bases, leaving 16 bases between the germline ends. The germline CDR1 and CDR2 sequences are MNHEY and SMNVEV (reference sequence). The CDR3 is 15 residues long. CDR3 sequence (DNA): TGTGCCAGCAGCAAAAAAGAAGCCCGGAACTATGGCTACACCTTC. Its translation: CASSKKEARNYGYTF.

Notes on this clone: At one boundary the junction diverges from the germline segment, which might be a read error. This chain links TRBV27 with TRBJ1-5; D uncertain. The germline V gene has CDR1 MNHEY and CDR2 SMNVEV (reference sequence). The CDR3 consists of 14 residues. CDR3 residues: CATSLVKGNQPQHF. The CDR3 coding sequence is TGTGCCACCAGTTTGGTAAAGGGCAATCAGCCCCAGCATTTT.

The gene calls are TRBV6-4 and TRBJ2-6, with D possibly being TRBD1 or TRBD2 (5 bases each). Deletions cut 4 bases from V and 4 bases from J, with 11 bases between. Per the germline V gene, CDR1 is MRHNA and CDR2 is SNTAGT. CDR3 length: 15 amino acids. The CDR3 region is CASSAQGDGANVLTF. The CDR3 DNA is TGTGCCAGCAGTGCCCAGGGAGACGGGGCCAACGTCCTGACTTTC.

V is TRBV6-1 and J is TRBJ1-1; no firm D call. V was clipped by 7 bases and J by 1 base, with 7 bases between them. The CDR3 is 12 residues long. Germline-derived CDR1 and CDR2 are MNHNS and SASEGT. The CDR3 region is CASTVSNTEAFF. The CDR3 bases are TGTGCCAGCACAGTGTCGAACACTGAAGCTTTCTTT.

This clone has just one count. The rearrangement uses TRBV7-8 and TRBJ2-2; 11 bases align to TRBD2. The trim removed 0 bases at V and 2 bases at J, leaving 2 bases unmatched. The germline V gene encodes CDR1 SGHVS and CDR2 FQNEAQ. The CDR3 is made up of 17 amino acids. The CDR3 DNA reads as TGTGCCAGCAGCTTAGCGGGACTAGCGGTTAACACCGGGGAGCTGTTTTTT. Translation gives CASSLAGLAVNTGELFF.

The V gene is TRBV5-1, the J gene TRBJ1-3; weak D call: TRBD1 (6 bases). Germline V lookup: CDR1 SGHRS, CDR2 YFSETQ. CDR3 length: 16 amino acids. V was pared by 3 bases and J by 1 base, with 14 bases between. The CDR3 DNA sequence: TGCGCCAGCAGCTGGGGGCCGACAGAATCTGGAAACACCATATATTTT. Its protein is CASSWGPTESGNTIYF.

This clone came up a few times. The chain is built from TRBV11-3 and TRBJ2-3, with 8 bases lining up with TRBD1. Germline CDR1 SGHNT, CDR2 YENEEA. V was clipped by 5 bases and J by 2 bases; unmatched bases: 6. The CDR3 loop spans 15 amino acids. CDR3 DNA sequence: TGTGCCAGCAGCCTCGGGACAGGAAACACAGATACGCAGTATTTT. Amino acid sequence: CASSLGTGNTDTQYF. Combining the CDR3 with reference TRBV11-3 and TRBJ2-3 gives the whole variable domain EAGVVQSPRYKIIEKKQPVAFWCNPISGHNTLYWYLQNLGQGPELLIRYENEEAVDDSQLPKDRFSAERLKGVDSTLKIQPAELGDSAVYLCASSLGTGNTDTQYFGPGTRLTVL.

V is TRBV7-3 and J is TRBJ2-5; D is undetermined. The CDR3 covers 14 residues. Germline values: CDR1 SGHTA, CDR2 FQGTGA. Between the trimmed V and J ends, which lost 5 bases and 5 bases, there was a span of 15 bases. CDR3 in DNA: TGTGCCAGCAGCCCCCAGCCTAGTGGGGAGACCCAGTACTTC. It encodes CASSPQPSGETQYF.